Listed below are T cell receptor beta chains from one sample, sequenced in a study of blood T cells in healthy people across ages. TCRdb ran MiXCR on the 5' RACE reads and lists one entry per CDR3 protein. The sample carries 650,000 to 1,000,000 distinct CDR3 sequences, 35% to 50% recorded once. What was sequenced was blood. These receptor sequences come from a man of 80 years or more in good health. CDR3s include the opening cysteine and the closing phenylalanine or tryptophan. The D gene is left open where the match is weak. The size entry is marked missing in some rows and otherwise reads once, few, many or a size class.

abundance	d_gene	v_gene	j_gene	CDR3aa	CDR3nt
-	-	TRBV9	TRBJ2-3	CASSALSPYTDTQYF	TGTGCCAGCAGCGCGCTCTCCCCTTACACAGATACGCAGTATTTT
once	TRBD1	TRBV7-9	TRBJ2-3	CASSSSGTGLEYF	TGTGCCAGCAGCTCCTCTGGGACAGGGTTGGAGTATTTT
-	-	TRBV4-1	TRBJ2-4	CASSLSWGDIQYF	TGCGCCAGCAGTCTTTCGTGGGGTGACATTCAGTACTTC
once	TRBD1	TRBV20-1	TRBJ1-1	CSARPPRQGSANTEAFF	TGCAGTGCTAGACCCCCTAGACAGGGATCAGCGAACACTGAAGCTTTCTTT
-	TRBD2	TRBV7-2	TRBJ2-7	CASSVQAGNVGEQYF	TGTGCCAGCAGCGTTCAAGCGGGAAACGTCGGCGAGCAGTACTTC
-	TRBD2	TRBV7-2	TRBJ2-1	CASSLEAGGRFNEQFF	TGTGCCAGCAGCTTAGAGGCTGGCGGGAGGTTCAATGAGCAGTTCTTC
-	-	TRBV15	TRBJ2-5	CATSRDPVDEQYF	TGTGCCACCAGCAGAGATCCAGTCGATGAGCAGTACTTC
-	-	TRBV4-1	TRBJ2-7	CASSPIKAGRPYEQYF	TGCGCCAGCAGCCCGATCAAAGCAGGGCGACCCTACGAGCAGTACTTC
-	-	TRBV29-1	TRBJ2-4	CSVVPGPWDIQYF	TGCAGCGTTGTTCCGGGACCCTGGGACATTCAGTACTTC
-	-	TRBV6-1	TRBJ1-4	CASSTAAGNEKLFF	TGTGCCAGCAGTACCGCCGCAGGGAATGAAAAACTGTTTTTT
-	TRBD2	TRBV7-2	TRBJ2-1	CASSPEDSSGSREEQFF	TGTGCCAGCAGTCCTGAGGATTCTAGCGGGAGCCGGGAGGAGCAGTTCTTC
few	-	TRBV5-1	TRBJ2-7	CASSVAFQAYEQYF	TGCGCCAGCAGCGTGGCGTTCCAGGCCTACGAGCAGTACTTC
-	-	TRBV6-1	TRBJ2-3	CASSEMDASSDTQYF	TGTGCCAGCAGTGAAATGGACGCTAGTTCTGATACGCAGTATTTT
few	TRBD1	TRBV18	TRBJ2-5	CASSPDTGGVTKTQYF	TGTGCCAGCTCACCGGATACAGGGGGCGTAACGAAGACCCAGTACTTC
-	-	TRBV20-1	TRBJ1-5	CSAYPGSAGSRHQPQHF	TGCAGTGCCTATCCTGGGTCGGCGGGATCACGGCATCAGCCCCAGCATTTT
few	-	TRBV5-1	TRBJ2-7	CASSLGSGPHEQYF	TGCGCCAGCAGCTTGGGGTCGGGCCCTCACGAGCAGTACTTC
-	-	TRBV11-2	TRBJ2-1	CASSLVAAGSYNEQFF	TGTGCCAGCAGCTTAGTAGCGGCCGGCTCCTACAATGAGCAGTTCTTC